These 5 T cell receptor beta chains were all obtained from the same sample, sequenced in a study of OX40 agonist ivuxolimab in advanced cancers. Here immunoSEQ multiplex PCR was the method, and the copy in TCRdb shows in-frame clones only, minus some. Here the sample spans around 19,000 clones, 73% being singletons. Sample: CD4+ or CD8+ T cells sorted from blood, taken in a trial of the OX40 agonist ivuxolimab. The receptors were gathered from an adult with an advanced solid tumor such as melanoma, head and neck, liver or kidney cancer.

This chain joins TRBV27 and TRBJ2-1; TRBD2 aligns across 11 bases. With 10 bases clipped from V and 2 bases from J, the junction kept 7 bases outside the gene matches. Germline values: CDR1 MNHEY, CDR2 SMNVEV (reference sequence). This CDR3 has 15 amino acids. The CDR3 is CATGPSGGPYNEQFF. The CDR3 DNA follows: TGTGCCACCGGACCTAGCGGGGGGCCCTACAATGAGCAGTTCTTC.

The chain is built from TRBV11-2 and TRBJ2-7, with 10 nucleotides matching TRBD2. The J segment lost 0 bases and the V segment lost 5 bases, leaving 13 bases of the junction unmatched. The CDR3 has 18 amino acids. Germline values: CDR1 SGHAT, CDR2 FQNNGV. The CDR3 spells CASSLWGLAGGSSYEQYF. The CDR3 DNA reads as TGTGCCAGCAGCCTCTGGGGTTTAGCGGGAGGCAGCTCCTACGAGCAGTACTTC. Full variable domain (remainder filled in from reference TRBV11-2 and TRBJ2-7): EAGVAQSPRYKIIEKRQSVAFWCNPISGHATLYWYQQILGQGPKLLIQFQNNGVVDDSQLPKDRFSAERLKGVDSTLKIQPAKLEDSAVYLCASSLWGLAGGSSYEQYFGPGTRLTVT.

J is TRBJ2-7 and V is TRBV7-3, with TRBD2 identical over 13 bases. Germline assignment: CDR1 SGHTA and CDR2 FQGTGA. This CDR3 contains 15 residues. The V segment lost 2 bases and the J segment 3 bases; nucleotides outside the gene matches: 1. CDR3 sequence (DNA): TGTGCCAGCAGCTTAGGGACTAGCGGGATCTACGAGCAGTACTTC. Translation gives CASSLGTSGIYEQYF.

The V call is TRBV2, the J call TRBJ2-3; D gene uncertain. Germline V gives CDR1 SNHLY, CDR2 FYNNEI. The CDR3 totals 16 residues. Trimming took 4 bases from V and 2 from J, leaving 16 bases between them. CDR3 amino acids: CASSGSRADPTDTQYF. In DNA form, the CDR3 reads TGTGCCAGCAGTGGTTCACGGGCAGACCCCACAGATACGCAGTATTTT. The full variable domain, its missing parts supplied by reference TRBV2 and TRBJ2-3, is EPEVTQTPSHQVTQMGQEVILRCVPISNHLYFYWYRQILGQKVEFLVSFYNNEISEKSEIFDDQFSVERPDGSNFTLKIRSTKLEDSAMYFCASSGSRADPTDTQYFGPGTRLTVL.

This rearrangement joins TRBV27 to TRBJ1-6; weak D call: TRBD1 (5 bases). From germline, CDR1 is MNHEY and CDR2 SMNVEV (reference sequence). This CDR3 region has 15 residues. V lost 0 bases, J lost 15 bases, and 18 bases lay in between. The CDR3 DNA is TGTGCCAGCAGTTTATCCCCCGACAGCCACTCGGTCCTCCACTTT. Residues: CASSLSPDSHSVLHF.